The clone carrying this TCR beta chain was recorded once. This record comes from a study of control samples from healthy donors and cancer patients. Method: immunoSEQ multiplex PCR; TCRdb's copy keeps in-frame clones and lacks some. The repertoire includes 150,000 to 200,000 clones, about 90% of them detected once, and more than 1.5% sits in the top ten. Trimming took 1 base from V and 4 from J; bases not matched to a gene: 7. This CDR3 contains 16 residues. Germline V gene data show CDR1 as KGHSH and CDR2 as LQKENI. The source is a man aged 18 to 30 in good health. The sequenced sample was blood. This rearrangement joins TRBV18 to TRBJ2-1, with 7 bases that match TRBD1. In DNA form, the CDR3 reads TGTGCCAGCTCACCACGGGTCCAGGGGGATTACAATGAGCAGTTCTTC. Amino acids: CASSPRVQGDYNEQFF.